The TCR beta chain under discussion was sequenced for a study of beta chain features in type 1 diabetes. Whole-study findings and limits: Naive, central memory and Treg TCRB repertoires appeared more alike in patients than in healthy donors.

Reverse transcription of all isolated RNA meant that expressed TCRB transcripts were sequenced. The assay was immunoSEQ multiplex PCR, and TCRdb's table has in-frame clones only and misses some. The top ten hold roughly 1.9% of the sample, which has 150,000 to 190,000 clones, over 8.5% seen once. This clone was seen many times. Its antigen is currently unknown. V was trimmed by 0 bases and J by 4 bases, leaving 16 bases between them. Germline V gene sequence: CDR1 MNHEY, CDR2 SMNVEV (reference sequence). The CDR3 sequence is 16 residues long. The sequenced sample was central memory CD4+ T cells from blood. This rearrangement joins TRBV27 to TRBJ2-7; D may be TRBD2 (5 bases). The receptor was isolated from a man younger than 35 in good health. The CDR3 is CASSLSTGLRAYEQYF. The DNA of the CDR3 is TGTGCCAGCAGTTTATCGACCGGGTTGCGGGCTTACGAGCAGTACTTC.